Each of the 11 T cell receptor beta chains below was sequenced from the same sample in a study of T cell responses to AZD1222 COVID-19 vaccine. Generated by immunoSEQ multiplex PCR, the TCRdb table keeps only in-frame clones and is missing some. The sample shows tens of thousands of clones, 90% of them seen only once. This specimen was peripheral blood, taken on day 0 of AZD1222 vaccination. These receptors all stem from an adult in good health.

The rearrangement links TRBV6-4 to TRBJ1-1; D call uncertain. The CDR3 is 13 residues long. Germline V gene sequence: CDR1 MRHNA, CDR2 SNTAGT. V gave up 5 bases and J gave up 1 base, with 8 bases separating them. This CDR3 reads CASSMRTNTEAFF. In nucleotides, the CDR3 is TGTGCCAGCAGTATGCGTACGAACACTGAAGCTTTCTTT.

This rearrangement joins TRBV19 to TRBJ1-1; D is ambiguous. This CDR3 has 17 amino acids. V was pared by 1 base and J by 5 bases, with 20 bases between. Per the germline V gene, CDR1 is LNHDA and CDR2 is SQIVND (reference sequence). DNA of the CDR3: TGTGCCAGTAGTATAGCCGTCTTAACTTCTGCCCGGACTGAAGCTTTCTTT. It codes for CASSIAVLTSARTEAFF.

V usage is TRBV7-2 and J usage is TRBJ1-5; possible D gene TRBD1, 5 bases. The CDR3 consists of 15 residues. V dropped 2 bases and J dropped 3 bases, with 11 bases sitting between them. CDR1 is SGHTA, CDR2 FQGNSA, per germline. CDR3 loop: CASSLWRQTNQPQHF. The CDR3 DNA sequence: TGTGCCAGCAGCTTATGGAGACAGACCAATCAGCCCCAGCATTTT.

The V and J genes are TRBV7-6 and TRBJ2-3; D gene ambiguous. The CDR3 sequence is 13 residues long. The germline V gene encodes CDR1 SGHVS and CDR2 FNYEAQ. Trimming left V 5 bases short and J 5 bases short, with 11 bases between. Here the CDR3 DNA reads TGTGCCAGCAGCCCTACCCGGGTAGATACGCAGTATTTT. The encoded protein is CASSPTRVDTQYF. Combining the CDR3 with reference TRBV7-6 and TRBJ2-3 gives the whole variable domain GAGVSQSPRYKVTKRGQDVALRCDPISGHVSLYWYRQALGQGPEFLTYFNYEAQQDKSGLPNDRFSAERPEGSISTLTIQRTEQRDSAMYRCASSPTRVDTQYFGPGTRLTVL.

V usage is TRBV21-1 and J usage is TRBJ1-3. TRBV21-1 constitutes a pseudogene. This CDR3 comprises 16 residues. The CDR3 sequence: CASSKAFADSGNTIYF. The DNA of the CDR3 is TGTGCCAGCAGCAAAGCATTCGCGGACTCTGGAAACACCATATATTTT.

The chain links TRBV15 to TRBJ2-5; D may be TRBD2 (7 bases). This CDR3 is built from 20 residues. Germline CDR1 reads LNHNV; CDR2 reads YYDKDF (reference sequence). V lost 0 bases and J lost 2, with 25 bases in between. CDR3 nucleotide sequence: TGTGCCACCAGCAGAGATAGGGGGACTACTTCGTCCGGCTTACAAGAGACCCAGTACTTC. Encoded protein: CATSRDRGTTSSGLQETQYF.

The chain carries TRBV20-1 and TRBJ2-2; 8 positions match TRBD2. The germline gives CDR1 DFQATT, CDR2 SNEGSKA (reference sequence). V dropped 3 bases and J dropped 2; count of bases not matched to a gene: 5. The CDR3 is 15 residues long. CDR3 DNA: TGCAGTGCTAGTCTTAGCGGGGCAAACACCGGGGAGCTGTTTTTT. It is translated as CSASLSGANTGELFF.

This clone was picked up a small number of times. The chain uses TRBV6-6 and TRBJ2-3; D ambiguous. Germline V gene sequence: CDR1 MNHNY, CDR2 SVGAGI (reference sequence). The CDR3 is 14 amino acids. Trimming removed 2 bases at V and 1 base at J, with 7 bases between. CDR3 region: CASSYLEGTDTQYF. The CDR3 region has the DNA TGTGCCAGCAGTTACCTAGAAGGCACAGATACGCAGTATTTT.

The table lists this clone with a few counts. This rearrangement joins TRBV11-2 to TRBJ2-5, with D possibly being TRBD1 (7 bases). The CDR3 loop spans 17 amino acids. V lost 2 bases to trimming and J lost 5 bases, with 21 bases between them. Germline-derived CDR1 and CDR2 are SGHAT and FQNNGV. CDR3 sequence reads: CASSLSGATGAGETQYF. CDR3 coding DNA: TGTGCCAGCAGCTTATCCGGGGCCACAGGGGCGGGGGAGACCCAGTACTTC.

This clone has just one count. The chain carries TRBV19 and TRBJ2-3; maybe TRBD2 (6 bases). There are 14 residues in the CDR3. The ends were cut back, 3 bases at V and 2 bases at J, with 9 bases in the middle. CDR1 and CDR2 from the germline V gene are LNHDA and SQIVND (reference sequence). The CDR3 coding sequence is TGTGCCAGTAGTATTGCGGGGCTCACAGATACGCAGTATTTT. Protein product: CASSIAGLTDTQYF. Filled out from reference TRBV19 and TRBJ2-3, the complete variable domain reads DGGITQSPKYLFRKEGQNVTLSCEQNLNHDAMYWYRQDPGQGLRLIYYSQIVNDFQKGDIAEGYSVSREKKESFPLTVTSAQKNPTAFYLCASSIAGLTDTQYFGPGTRLTVL.

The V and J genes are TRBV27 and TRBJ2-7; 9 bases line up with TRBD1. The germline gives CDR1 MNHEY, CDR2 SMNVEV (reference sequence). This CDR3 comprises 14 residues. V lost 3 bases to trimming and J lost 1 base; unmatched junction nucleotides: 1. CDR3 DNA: TGTGCCAGCAGTTTGGGACAGGGATCCTACGAGCAGTACTTC. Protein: CASSLGQGSYEQYF.